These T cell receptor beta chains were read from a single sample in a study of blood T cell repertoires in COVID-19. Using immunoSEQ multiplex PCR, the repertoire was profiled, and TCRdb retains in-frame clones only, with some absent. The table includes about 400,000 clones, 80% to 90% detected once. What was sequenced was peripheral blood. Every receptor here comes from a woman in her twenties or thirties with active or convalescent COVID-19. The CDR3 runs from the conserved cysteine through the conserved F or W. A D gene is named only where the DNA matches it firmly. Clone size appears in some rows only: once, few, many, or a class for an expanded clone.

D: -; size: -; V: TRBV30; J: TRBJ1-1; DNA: TGTGCCTGGAGTGTATACGGTGCAGGACTCACTGAAGCTTTCTTT; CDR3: CAWSVYGAGLTEAFF
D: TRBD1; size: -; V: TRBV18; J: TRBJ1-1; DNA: TGTGCCAGCTCATCGGGACAGGGTGTGAACACTGAAGCTTTCTTT; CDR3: CASSSGQGVNTEAFF
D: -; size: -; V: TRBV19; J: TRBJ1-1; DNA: TGTGCCAGTAGTAGTCACGGGAGTCTGAACACTGAAGCTTTCTTT; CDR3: CASSSHGSLNTEAFF
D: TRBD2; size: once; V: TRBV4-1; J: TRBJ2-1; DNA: TGCGCCAGCAGCCACCCCGGGACTAGCGACTACAATGAGCAGTTCTTC; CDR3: CASSHPGTSDYNEQFF
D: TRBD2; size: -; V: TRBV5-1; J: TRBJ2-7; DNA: TGCGCCAGCACCAGCGGGGGGAAATACGAGCAGTACTTC; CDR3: CASTSGGKYEQYF
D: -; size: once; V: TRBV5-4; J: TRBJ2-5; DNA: TGTGCCAGCAGCCCGCAGGGATACGAGACCCAGTACTTC; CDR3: CASSPQGYETQYF
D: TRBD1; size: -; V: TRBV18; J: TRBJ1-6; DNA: TGTGCCAGCTCACCTGGACAGGGGGGTAATTCACCCCTCCACTTT; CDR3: CASSPGQGGNSPLHF
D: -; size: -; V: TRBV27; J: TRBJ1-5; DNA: TGTGCCAGCAGTTTTTCGCAGGGGAGCAATCAGCCCCAGCATTTT; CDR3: CASSFSQGSNQPQHF
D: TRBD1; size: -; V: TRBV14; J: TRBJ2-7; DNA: TGTGCCAGCAGCCCGCGCACAGGGACAGTGCTCTCCTACGAGCAGTACTTC; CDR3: CASSPRTGTVLSYEQYF
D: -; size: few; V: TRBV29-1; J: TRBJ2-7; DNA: TGCAGCGTCTTCGGGACAACCACACTACCCTACTCCTACGAGCAGTACTTC; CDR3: CSVFGTTTLPYSYEQYF
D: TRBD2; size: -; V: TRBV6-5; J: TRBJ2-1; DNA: TGTGCCAGCAAAGCTAGCGGACCCGGCGAGCAGTTCTTC; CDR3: CASKASGPGEQFF
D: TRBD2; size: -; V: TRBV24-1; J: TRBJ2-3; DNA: TGTGCCACCAGTGATCGGGGGGAGAATTTAGATACGCAGTATTTT; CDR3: CATSDRGENLDTQYF
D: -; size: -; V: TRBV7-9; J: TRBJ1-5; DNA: TGTGCCAGCAAACTGTCAGGGAATCAGCCCCAGCATTTT; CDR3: CASKLSGNQPQHF
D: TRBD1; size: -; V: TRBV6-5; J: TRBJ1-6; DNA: TGTGCCAGCAGTTACTCGGGACAGGGGAATTCACCCCTCCACTTT; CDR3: CASSYSGQGNSPLHF
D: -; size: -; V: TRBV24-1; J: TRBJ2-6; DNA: TGTGCCACCAGTGATTCAGGGCCCGGGGCCAACGTCCTGACTTTC; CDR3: CATSDSGPGANVLTF
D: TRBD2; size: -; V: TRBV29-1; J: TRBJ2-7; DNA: TGCAGCGTTGAATGGCCTAGCGGGGGTCGCGAGCAGTACTTC; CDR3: CSVEWPSGGREQYF
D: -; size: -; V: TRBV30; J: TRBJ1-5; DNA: TGTGCCTGGAGATTGGGTACAGGGCAAAGCAATCAGCCCCAGCATTTT; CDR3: CAWRLGTGQSNQPQHF
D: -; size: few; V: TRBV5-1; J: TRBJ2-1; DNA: TGCGCCAGCACCCGGTCGAGTTACAATGAGCAGTTCTTC; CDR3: CASTRSSYNEQFF
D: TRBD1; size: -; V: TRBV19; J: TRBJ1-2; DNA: TGTGCCAGTACCGATCCGGGACAGGGACCTTCTCCTAACTATGGCTACACCTTC; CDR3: CASTDPGQGPSPNYGYTF
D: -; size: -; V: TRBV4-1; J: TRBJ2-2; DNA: TGCGCCAGCAGCCAAGATTCGGCGGTCGTCGGGGAGCTGTTTTTT; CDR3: CASSQDSAVVGELFF
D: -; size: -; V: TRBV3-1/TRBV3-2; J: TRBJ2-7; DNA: TGTGCCAGCAGCCAAGCTTCCTACGAGCAGTACTTC; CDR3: CASSQASYEQYF
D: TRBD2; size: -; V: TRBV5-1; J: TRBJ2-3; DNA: TGCGCCAGCAGCTCCCCGGGGGGGCCAACAGATACGCAGTATTTT; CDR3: CASSSPGGPTDTQYF
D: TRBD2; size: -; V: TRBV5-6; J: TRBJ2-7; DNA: TGTGCCAGCAGCCCCGCGGCGGGAGGACTTTACGAGCAGTACTTC; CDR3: CASSPAAGGLYEQYF